This T cell receptor beta chain is from a study of patients and donors after allogeneic stem cell transplantation. TCRdb used MiXCR to reprocess the RT-PCR reads, holding one entry per CDR3 protein. The sample lists roughly 30,000 distinct CDR3 sequences, about 6.5% occurring once. This CDR3 comprises 15 residues. In germline, CDR1 is SEHNR, CDR2 FQNEAQ (reference sequence). V shed 2 bases, J shed 9 bases, and the junction held 8 bases outside the gene matches. This TCR derives from a human donor who was either an allogeneic HSCT recipient or a stem cell or donor lymphocyte infusion donor (not recorded which). It is not recorded whose cells these are; they may come from a transplant donor. V and J are TRBV7-9 and TRBJ2-1; 9 nucleotides line up with TRBD2. The sequenced material came from blood, either unsorted or a sorted T cell fraction (not recorded which). The CDR3 is CASSLPREGRGEQFF. The CDR3 DNA follows: TGTGCCAGCAGCTTACCGCGGGAGGGCCGAGGTGAGCAGTTCTTC.